One sample yielded the 21 T cell receptor beta chains listed below, sequenced in a study of blood T cell repertoires in COVID-19. TCRdb's copy holds only in-frame clones and misses some; the assay was immunoSEQ multiplex PCR. The sample includes a few hundred thousand clones, approximately 88% of them seen just once. The sample taken for sequencing was PBMCs or T cells enriched from blood (not recorded which). The receptors derive from a man younger than 35 with acute COVID-19.

The rearrangement links TRBV24-1 to TRBJ2-2, with D maybe TRBD2 (6 bases). The CDR3 is made up of 14 amino acids. Trimming removed 7 bases from V and 7 bases from J, with 15 bases in between. The germline CDR1 and CDR2 sequences are KGHDR and SFDVKD. CDR3 sequence reads: CATSPRTGSGELFF. The DNA of the CDR3 is TGTGCCACCAGCCCCAGGACCGGGAGCGGGGAGCTGTTTTTT.

The rearrangement uses TRBV12-3 or TRBV12-4 and TRBJ1-2; D gene ambiguous. Deletions cut 6 bases from V and 5 bases from J, with 10 bases between. CDR3 length: 12 residues. The DNA for the CDR3 is TGTGCCAGCAGCATCGACATTTATGGCTACACCTTC. Its translation: CASSIDIYGYTF.

This chain joins TRBV12-3 or TRBV12-4 and TRBJ1-2; D may be TRBD1 (5 bases). The CDR3 has 13 amino acids. V lost 2 bases and J 7 bases, leaving 11 bases between the germline ends. The CDR3, as DNA: TGTGCCAGCAGTTTAAGACAAGGGGCTGGCTACACCTTC. It specifies CASSLRQGAGYTF.

CDR3 protein: CASSQERGTSGPYEQYF. In nucleotides, the CDR3 is TGTGCCAGCAGCCAAGAGCGGGGGACTAGCGGGCCCTACGAGCAGTACTTC. The V gene is TRBV4-2, the J gene TRBJ2-7; 12 nucleotides line up with TRBD2. V was pared by 0 bases and J by 2 bases, with 5 bases of the junction left unmatched. Germline CDR1 reads LGHNA; CDR2 reads YNFKEQ. The CDR3 is made up of 17 amino acids.

The chain joins TRBV28 to TRBJ1-2; D gene unclear. The germline V gene has CDR1 MDHEN and CDR2 SYDVKM. V dropped 4 bases and J dropped 3 bases, with 18 bases sitting between them. This CDR3 comprises 16 residues. Here the CDR3 reads CASSSLPLTSHYGYTF. The CDR3 nucleotides read TGTGCCAGCAGTTCCCTACCCCTTACGTCCCACTATGGCTACACCTTC.

The V gene is TRBV5-1, the J gene TRBJ1-4; tentative D call: TRBD1 (6 bases). The germline V gene encodes CDR1 SGHRS and CDR2 YFSETQ. V shed 4 bases and J shed 1 base, with 23 bases lying between them. This CDR3 has 19 amino acids. The CDR3 region is CASSPGYYTGIKTNEKLFF. For the CDR3, the DNA is TGCGCCAGCAGCCCCGGATACTACACAGGGATCAAAACTAATGAAAAACTGTTTTTT.

V usage is TRBV7-3 and J usage is TRBJ2-1, with 11 positions matching TRBD1. This CDR3 is 14 amino acids long. In germline, CDR1 is SGHTA, CDR2 FQGTGA. J gave up 9 bases and V 2 bases, and 3 bases lay outside the gene matches. Written as DNA, the CDR3 is TGTGCCAGCAGCTTAGGACAGGGGGCTGTTGAGCAGTTCTTC. Its protein product is CASSLGQGAVEQFF.

The rearrangement uses TRBV11-3 and TRBJ1-4; D is uncertain. Trimming removed 0 bases from V and 7 bases from J, with 12 bases in between. The CDR3 totals 15 residues. Germline CDR1 and CDR2: SGHNT and YENEEA. CDR3 DNA sequence: TGTGCCAGCAGCTTAGAGGGCGGTGAGGGTGAAAAACTGTTTTTT. It is translated as CASSLEGGEGEKLFF.

The chain employs TRBV6-5 and TRBJ1-3, with D maybe TRBD1 (6 bases). V was clipped by 6 bases and J by 0 bases, with 9 bases between them. From germline, CDR1 is MNHEY and CDR2 SVGAGI. CDR3 size: 14 residues. CDR3 sequence reads: CASSRTVSGNTIYF. The CDR3 DNA reads TGTGCCAGCAGCAGGACAGTCTCTGGAAACACCATATATTTT.

J is TRBJ1-6 and V is TRBV28; 8 nucleotides line up with TRBD1. The CDR3 runs 14 residues. Germline trimming cut 6 bases from V and 8 bases from J; bases unmatched to any gene: 6. The germline CDR1 and CDR2 sequences are MDHEN and SYDVKM. CDR3 in DNA: TGTGCCAGCAGCGTGACAGGGGCGGATTCACCCCTCCACTTT. Translated: CASSVTGADSPLHF.

This clone showed up just a few times. The chain has TRBV19 and TRBJ1-1; D may be TRBD1 (6 bases). Germline values: CDR1 LNHDA, CDR2 SQIVND (reference sequence). V was trimmed by 4 bases and J by 4 bases, leaving 10 bases between them. The CDR3 extends over 13 amino acids. The CDR3 region is CASSTDSTTEAFF. Written as DNA, the CDR3 is TGTGCCAGTAGTACGGACAGCACCACTGAAGCTTTCTTT.

The chain has TRBV6-1 and TRBJ1-3; 9 nucleotides agree with TRBD1. CDR1 MNHNS and CDR2 SASEGT come from the germline V gene. The CDR3 has 16 residues. V lost 3 bases to trimming and J lost 2 bases; unmatched junction nucleotides: 5. CDR3 coding DNA: TGTGCCAGCAGTGATTACAGGGGGCTAACTGGAAACACCATATATTTT. Protein product: CASSDYRGLTGNTIYF.

The chain has TRBV28 and TRBJ2-5; D not resolved. CDR3 length: 14 residues. Trimming removed 2 bases from V and 1 base from J, with 8 bases in between. CDR1 MDHEN and CDR2 SYDVKM come from the germline V gene. In nucleotides, the CDR3 is TGTGCCAGCAGTTTAGTGGGCGTCCAAGAGACCCAGTACTTC. Translated: CASSLVGVQETQYF.

A single count supports this clone. The V and J genes are TRBV5-4 and TRBJ2-1; 8 bases line up with TRBD2. CDR1 SGHNT and CDR2 YYREEE come from the germline V gene (reference sequence). After removal of 4 bases from V and 7 bases from J, the junction contained 10 bases not matched to a gene. CDR3 size: 15 residues. The CDR3 region is CASSQGLASINEQFF. The CDR3, as DNA: TGTGCCAGCAGCCAAGGACTAGCTAGTATAAATGAGCAGTTCTTC.

CDR3 region: CASSPGTVVAANYGYTF. CDR3 bases: TGTGCCAGCAGTCCCGGGACAGTAGTAGCAGCTAACTATGGCTACACCTTC. V usage is TRBV6-6 and J usage is TRBJ1-2, with TRBD1 identical over 7 bases. This CDR3 is built from 17 residues. The trim removed 5 bases at V and 0 bases at J, leaving 12 bases unmatched. Germline V CDR1 and CDR2: MNHNY, SVGAGI (reference sequence).

The chain combines TRBV24-1 with TRBJ2-2; D gene ambiguous. V was cut by 3 bases and J by 6 bases, with 10 bases left in between. Germline V gives CDR1 KGHDR, CDR2 SFDVKD. This CDR3 region has 14 residues. CDR3 nucleotides: TGTGCCACCAGTGATCCGGTTTTGGCCGGGGAGCTGTTTTTT. Translated: CATSDPVLAGELFF.

V usage is TRBV21-1 and J usage is TRBJ1-6; no DNA check was done on the table's D call, TRBD1. TRBV21-1 is designated a pseudogene. The CDR3 covers 19 residues. The chain's CDR3 is CASSKVGRGLFAPNSPLHF. For the CDR3, the DNA is TGTGCCAGCAGCAAAGTCGGCAGGGGGCTATTTGCCCCGAATTCACCCCTCCACTTT.

The chain uses TRBV28 and TRBJ1-2, with TRBD1 identical over 9 bases. From germline, CDR1 is MDHEN and CDR2 SYDVKM. This CDR3 has 13 amino acids. The J segment lost 4 bases and the V segment lost 7 bases, leaving 4 bases of the junction unmatched. CDR3 region: CASTLTGGYGYTF. The DNA for the CDR3 is TGTGCCAGCACCCTGACAGGGGGCTATGGCTACACCTTC.

The chain links TRBV5-5 to TRBJ2-7; TRBD1 aligns across 9 bases. J lost 6 bases, V lost 4 bases, and 5 bases had no gene match. The germline V gene encodes CDR1 SGHKS and CDR2 YYEKEE (reference sequence). The CDR3 is 13 residues long. The CDR3 here is CASSGGTGSEQYF. The CDR3 DNA follows: TGTGCCAGCAGCGGAGGGACAGGGAGCGAGCAGTACTTC.

This clone was seen a few times. The chain carries TRBV3-1 (or the pseudogene TRBV3-2) and TRBJ2-1; a possible D gene is TRBD2 (6 bases). There are 16 residues in the CDR3. Germline CDR1 LGHDT, CDR2 YNNKEL (reference sequence). V lost 4 bases, J lost 2 bases, and 15 bases lay in between. CDR3 in DNA: TGTGCCAGCAGCCCTGAGTGGGGGGAGGCCTACAATGAGCAGTTCTTC. Encoded protein: CASSPEWGEAYNEQFF.

CDR3 region: CASSLDREQYF. In nucleotides, the CDR3 is TGTGCCAGCAGCTTAGATCGCGAGCAGTACTTC. V gene TRBV11-3 combines with J gene TRBJ2-7; D gene ambiguous. Germline-derived CDR1 and CDR2 are SGHNT and YENEEA. CDR3 length equals 11 residues. V was shortened by 0 bases and J by 6 bases, with 3 bases between the two germline ends.